The 23 T cell receptor beta chains in this list originate from one sample, sequenced in a study of CD8 T cells in Susac syndrome. Random hexamers were used to reverse transcribe an amount of about 0.45 to 1 ug RNA. TCRdb called the immunoSEQ multiplex PCR reads again in MiXCR, with one record for every CDR3 protein. Of some 150,000 distinct CDR3 sequences in the sample, roughly 94% were seen once. The sequencing input was CD4+ T cells from PBMCs. The receptors originated from a human donor in good health.

The V call is TRBV2, the J call TRBJ2-3; D possibly corresponds to TRBD2 (6 bases). CDR3 length equals 13 residues. CDR1 and CDR2 (germline): SNHLY, FYNNEI. Trimming took 5 bases from V and 8 from J, leaving 14 bases between them. In DNA form, the CDR3 reads TGTGCCAGCAGTCCCCGGGAGTTGGTTACGCAGTATTTT. It translates to CASSPRELVTQYF.

This chain joins TRBV4-2 and TRBJ2-2, with 8 bases matching TRBD2. Trimming removed 1 base from V and 3 bases from J; junction bases left unmatched: 1. The germline V gene has CDR1 LGHNA and CDR2 YNFKEQ. The CDR3 has 15 amino acids. CDR3 in DNA: TGTGCCAGCAGCCAAGTCGGGAGGGACACCGGGGAGCTGTTTTTT. Translation: CASSQVGRDTGELFF.

In DNA form, the CDR3 reads TGTGCCAGCTCACCGGGAGGGAAACGTGGGGCCAACGTCCTGACTTTC. The encoded protein is CASSPGGKRGANVLTF. The genes are TRBV18 and TRBJ2-6; 7 bases line up with TRBD2. CDR3 size: 16 residues. Germline V gene lookup returns CDR1 KGHSH and CDR2 LQKENI. The junction had 5 bases not matched to a gene; V was cut back by 3 bases and J by 3 bases.

This clonotype was observed a single time. V is TRBV2 and J is TRBJ2-7, with TRBD1 identical over 7 bases. The V gene end was trimmed by 3 bases and the J gene end by 5 bases; junction bases not matched to a gene: 7. The V gene's germline CDR1 is SNHLY and CDR2 FYNNEI. The CDR3 loop spans 14 amino acids. Here the CDR3 DNA reads TGTGCCAGCAGTGATCAGACAGGGTTCCACGAGCAGTACTTC. The encoded protein is CASSDQTGFHEQYF.

This chain uses TRBV7-9 with TRBJ1-1; unclear D gene. Between the trimmed V and J ends, which lost 2 bases and 0 bases, there was a span of 7 bases. CDR1 is SEHNR, CDR2 FQNEAQ, per germline (reference sequence). The CDR3 extends over 14 amino acids. The CDR3 loop is CASSLKEMNTEAFF. CDR3 nucleotide sequence: TGTGCCAGCAGCTTAAAGGAGATGAACACTGAAGCTTTCTTT.

This chain connects TRBV20-1 to TRBJ2-7, with 11 bases identical to TRBD2. The CDR3 has 15 residues. The trim removed 6 bases at V and 4 bases at J, leaving 11 bases unmatched. From germline, CDR1 is DFQATT and CDR2 SNEGSKA (reference sequence). In DNA, the CDR3 is TGCAGTGCCCAAGGACTAGCGGGCCACGAGTACGAGCAGTACTTC. Translating it yields CSAQGLAGHEYEQYF.

V gene TRBV20-1 combines with J gene TRBJ1-2; D uncertain. CDR1 and CDR2 (germline): DFQATT, SNEGSKA (reference sequence). The CDR3 covers 14 residues. Trimming took off 6 bases at V and 5 bases at J, with 19 bases between the two ends. CDR3 DNA sequence: TGCAGTGCGCCAAGCTTTGGGGTTGGATATGGCTACACCTTC. It is translated as CSAPSFGVGYGYTF.

The chain combines TRBV30 with TRBJ2-3; D is uncertain. The V gene's germline CDR1 is GTSNPN and CDR2 SVGIG (reference sequence). The CDR3 is made up of 13 amino acids. Trimming took 4 bases from V and 6 from J, leaving 14 bases between them. The CDR3 loop reads CAWNHPPPDTQYF. For the CDR3, the DNA is TGTGCCTGGAATCATCCGCCACCGGATACGCAGTATTTT.

The chain carries TRBV20-1 and TRBJ1-6; D is unclear. V shed 6 bases and J shed 0 bases, with 12 bases lying between them. The CDR3 runs to 15 residues. From germline, CDR1 is DFQATT and CDR2 SNEGSKA (reference sequence). In nucleotides, the CDR3 is TGCAGTGCCCGGACGTTTAGCTCCTATAATTCACCCCTCCACTTT. Encoded protein: CSARTFSSYNSPLHF.

The V and J genes are TRBV19 and TRBJ2-4, with TRBD2 as a possible D gene (7 bases). Deletions cut 7 bases from V and 9 bases from J, with 16 bases between. The CDR3 length is 13 residues. CDR1 and CDR2 (germline): LNHDA, SQIVND (reference sequence). In DNA, the CDR3 is TGTGCCAGTACCATCGAGGGAGGGGGCATTCAGTACTTC. This sequence encodes CASTIEGGGIQYF.

This sequence joins TRBV18 and TRBJ2-1; no firm D call. V gave up 6 bases and J gave up 0 bases, with 12 bases separating them. The CDR3 consists of 15 residues. Germline V gives CDR1 KGHSH, CDR2 LQKENI. The CDR3 DNA is TGTGCCAGCTCGCCCCTACTTAGCTCCTACAATGAGCAGTTCTTC. Translated, it gives CASSPLLSSYNEQFF.

This chain links TRBV7-2 with TRBJ2-7, with D perhaps matching TRBD2 (5 bases). Germline loops: CDR1 SGHTA, CDR2 FQGNSA. The CDR3 totals 14 residues. Trimming shortened V by 1 base and J by 6 bases, and 13 bases separated the two germline ends. Here the CDR3 DNA reads TGTGCCAGCAGCTTAGGAGGGAAAGTAAGCGAGCAGTACTTC. It translates to CASSLGGKVSEQYF.

The rearrangement links TRBV12-3 or TRBV12-4 to TRBJ1-2; D ambiguous. V was shortened by 1 base and J by 6 bases, with 9 bases between the two germline ends. This CDR3 contains 13 residues. This chain's CDR3 is CASSLGPRNGYTF. CDR3 DNA sequence: TGTGCCAGCAGTTTAGGTCCCAGGAATGGCTACACCTTC.

The CDR3, as DNA: TGTGCCTGGAGTACGGACAGGGGCTATGGCTACACCTTC. Encoded protein: CAWSTDRGYGYTF. The rearrangement uses TRBV30 and TRBJ1-2, with 9 bases matching TRBD1. Per the germline V gene, CDR1 is GTSNPN and CDR2 is SVGIG (reference sequence). Unmatched junction bases numbered 2, after V lost 2 bases and J lost 4 bases. This CDR3 has 13 residues.

V usage is TRBV28 and J usage is TRBJ2-7; 8 bases map to TRBD2. This CDR3 has 15 amino acids. With 7 bases clipped from V and 6 bases from J, the junction kept 14 bases outside the gene matches. CDR1 and CDR2 from the germline V gene are MDHEN and SYDVKM. In DNA form, the CDR3 reads TGTGCCAGCATTCGGGGGGGCAGGGTAACTTCCGAGCAGTACTTC. This gives the protein CASIRGGRVTSEQYF.

The chain has TRBV25-1 and TRBJ2-3; 10 bases map to TRBD2. Germline V gene data show CDR1 as MGHDK and CDR2 as SYGVNS. V gave up 6 bases and J gave up 4 bases; unmatched junction bases: 19. This CDR3 comprises 19 residues. The CDR3 DNA sequence: TGTGCCAGCAGCCCGAGGGGGAATAGCGGGAGGTATTTGGCAGATACGCAGTATTTT. Its protein product is CASSPRGNSGRYLADTQYF.

CDR3 residues: CASSAGTSGREKTQYF. As DNA, the CDR3 is TGTGCCAGCAGCGCCGGGACTAGCGGGAGGGAAAAGACCCAGTACTTC. V is TRBV5-6 and J is TRBJ2-5, with 16 bases matching TRBD2. The V segment lost 4 bases and the J segment 6 bases; nucleotides outside the gene matches: 6. CDR3 size: 16 residues. Looked up from germline, CDR1 is SGHDT and CDR2 is YYEEEE.

J is TRBJ1-1 and V is TRBV5-1; the D is unclear. With 1 base removed from V and 1 base from J, the gap between germline ends came to 8 bases. The CDR3 extends over 14 amino acids. Germline CDR1 SGHRS, CDR2 YFSETQ. CDR3: CASSLSFENTEAFF. DNA for the CDR3: TGCGCCAGCAGCTTGAGTTTTGAGAACACTGAAGCTTTCTTT. Supplemented by reference TRBV5-1 and TRBJ1-1, the full variable domain reads KAGVTQTPRYLIKTRGQQVTLSCSPISGHRSVSWYQQTPGQGLQFLFEYFSETQRNKGNFPGRFSGRQFSNSRSEMNVSTLELGDSALYLCASSLSFENTEAFFGQGTRLTVV.

The chain joins TRBV18 to TRBJ2-2; possible D gene TRBD1, 5 bases. The CDR3 covers 14 residues. CDR1 and CDR2 (germline): KGHSH, LQKENI. V was clipped by 3 bases and J by 4 bases, with 9 bases between them. The CDR3 region is CASSPVQGTGELFF. DNA for the CDR3: TGTGCCAGCTCACCGGTCCAGGGCACCGGGGAGCTGTTTTTT.

The chain couples TRBV12-3 or TRBV12-4 to TRBJ2-1, with TRBD2 matching 10 bases. The CDR3 runs 16 residues. Trimming removed 6 bases from V and 6 bases from J; junction bases left unmatched: 11. The CDR3 here is CASSPLASGRVNEQFF. CDR3 nucleotide sequence: TGTGCCAGCAGCCCCCTGGCAAGCGGGAGGGTCAATGAGCAGTTCTTC.

The rearrangement links TRBV14 to TRBJ2-3; D might be TRBD2 (5 bases). This CDR3 is 16 amino acids long. Trimming cost V 4 bases and J 6 bases, with 20 bases left between them. In germline, CDR1 is SGHDN, CDR2 FVKESK. CDR3 in amino acids: CASSPRVARPGDTQYF. The CDR3 nucleotides read TGTGCCAGCAGCCCTCGGGTAGCGCGCCCCGGGGATACGCAGTATTTT.

The chain recombines TRBV20-1 with TRBJ2-2; no definite D call. The germline V gene encodes CDR1 DFQATT and CDR2 SNEGSKA (reference sequence). CDR3 size: 14 residues. Trimming took off 1 base at V and 7 bases at J, with 13 bases between the two ends. CDR3 bases: TGCAGTGCTAGAGTGGCTGGTCTCGGCGGGGAGCTGTTTTTT. Its protein is CSARVAGLGGELFF.

This clonotype came up a few times. No DNA is shown, since the ends of the CDR3 on it are uncertain; the CDR3 is the one TCRdb lists. The chain is built from TRBV5-5 and TRBJ2-7; the D segment call TRBD1 is taken from the table without a DNA check. From its first to its last residue, the CDR3 has 15 amino acids. Germline V gives CDR1 SGHKS, CDR2 YYEKEE (reference sequence). The CDR3 here is CASSFGPGQVYEQYF.